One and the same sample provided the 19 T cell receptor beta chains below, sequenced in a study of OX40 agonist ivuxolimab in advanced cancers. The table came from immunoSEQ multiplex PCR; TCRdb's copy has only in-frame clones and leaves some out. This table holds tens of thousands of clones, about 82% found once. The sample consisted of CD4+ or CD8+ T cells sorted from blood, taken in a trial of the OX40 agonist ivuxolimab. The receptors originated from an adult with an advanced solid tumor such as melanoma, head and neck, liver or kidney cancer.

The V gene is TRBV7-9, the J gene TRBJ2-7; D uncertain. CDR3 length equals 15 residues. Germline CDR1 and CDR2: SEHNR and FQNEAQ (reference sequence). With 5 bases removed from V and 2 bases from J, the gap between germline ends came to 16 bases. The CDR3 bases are TGTGCCAGCAGCATTGACACTTCGATTGCCTACGAGCAGTACTTC. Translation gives CASSIDTSIAYEQYF.

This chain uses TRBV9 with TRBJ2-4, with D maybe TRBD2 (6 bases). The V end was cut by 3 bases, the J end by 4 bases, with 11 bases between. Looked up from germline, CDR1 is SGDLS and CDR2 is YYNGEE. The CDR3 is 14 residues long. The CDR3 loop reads CASSAPGLKNIQYF. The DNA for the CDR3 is TGTGCCAGCAGCGCCCCGGGACTGAAAAACATTCAGTACTTC.

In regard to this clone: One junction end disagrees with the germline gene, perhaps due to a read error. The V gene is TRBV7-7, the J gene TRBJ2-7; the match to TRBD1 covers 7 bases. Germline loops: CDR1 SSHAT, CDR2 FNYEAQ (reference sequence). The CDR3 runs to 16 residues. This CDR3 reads CASSSTEGQSTYEQYF. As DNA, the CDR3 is TGTGCTAGCAGCTCCACAGAGGGACAGTCCACCTACGAGCAGTACTTC.

The CDR3 region is CASSPSSGKTSYEQYF. The CDR3 bases are TGTGCCAGCAGCCCGAGTAGCGGGAAAACCTCCTACGAGCAGTACTTC. The chain links TRBV9 to TRBJ2-7; 8 nucleotides align to TRBD2. V lost 4 bases to trimming and J lost 0 bases; unmatched junction nucleotides: 9. The CDR3 runs to 16 residues. Germline V gene sequence: CDR1 SGDLS, CDR2 YYNGEE.

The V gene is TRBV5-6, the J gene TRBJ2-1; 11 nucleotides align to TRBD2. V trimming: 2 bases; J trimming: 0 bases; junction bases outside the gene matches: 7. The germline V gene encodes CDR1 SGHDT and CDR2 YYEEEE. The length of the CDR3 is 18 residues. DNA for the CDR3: TGTGCCAGCAGCTTCACTAGCGGGAGCGCTAGCTCCTACAATGAGCAGTTCTTC. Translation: CASSFTSGSASSYNEQFF.

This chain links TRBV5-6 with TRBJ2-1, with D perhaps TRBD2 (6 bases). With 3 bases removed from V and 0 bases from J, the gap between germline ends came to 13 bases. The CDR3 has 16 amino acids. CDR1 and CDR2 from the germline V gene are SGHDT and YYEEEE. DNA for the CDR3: TGTGCCAGCAGCTCCGGTGGGCGGGGCTCCTACAATGAGCAGTTCTTC. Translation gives CASSSGGRGSYNEQFF.

CDR3 loop: CASVQTNTGELFF. The CDR3 DNA follows: TGTGCCAGCGTGCAGACGAACACCGGGGAGCTGTTTTTT. The genes are TRBV6-6 and TRBJ2-2; D is undetermined. The CDR3 has 13 amino acids. With 8 bases removed from V and 0 bases from J, the gap between germline ends came to 7 bases. Germline assignment: CDR1 MNHNY and CDR2 SVGAGI (reference sequence).

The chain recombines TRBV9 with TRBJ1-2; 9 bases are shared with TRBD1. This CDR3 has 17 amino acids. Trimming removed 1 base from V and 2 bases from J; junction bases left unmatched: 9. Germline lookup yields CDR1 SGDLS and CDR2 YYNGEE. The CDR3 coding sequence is TGTGCCAGCAGCGTAACCACAGGGGGCGATAGGAACTATGGCTACACCTTC. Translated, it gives CASSVTTGGDRNYGYTF. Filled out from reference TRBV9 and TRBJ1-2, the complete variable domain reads DSGVTQTPKHLITATGQRVTLRCSPRSGDLSVYWYQQSLDQGLQFLIQYYNGEERAKGNILERFSAQQFPDLHSELNLSSLELGDSALYFCASSVTTGGDRNYGYTFGSGTRLTVV.

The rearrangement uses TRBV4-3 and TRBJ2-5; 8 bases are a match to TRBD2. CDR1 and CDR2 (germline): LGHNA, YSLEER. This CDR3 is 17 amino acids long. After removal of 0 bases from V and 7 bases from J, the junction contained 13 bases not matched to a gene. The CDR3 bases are TGCGCCAGCAGCCAAGATAAGGCTAGCGGGCAACCCGGGACCCAGTACTTC. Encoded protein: CASSQDKASGQPGTQYF.

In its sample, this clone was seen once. The CDR3 DNA reads as TGCGCCAGCAGCTTGACCGGACCACTGGTAGGAGACACTGAAGCTTTCTTT. Its protein product is CASSLTGPLVGDTEAFF. V and J are TRBV5-1 and TRBJ1-1; D is uncertain. CDR1 and CDR2 from the germline V gene are SGHRS and YFSETQ. V lost 1 base and J 3 bases, leaving 19 bases between the germline ends. This CDR3 comprises 17 residues.

The CDR3 coding sequence is TGTGCCACCAGCAGAGATCGGGGGCCGGGAAACACCATATATTTT. Its translation: CATSRDRGPGNTIYF. The V gene is TRBV15, the J gene TRBJ1-3, with a weak D call TRBD1 (6 bases). CDR1 and CDR2 (germline): LNHNV, YYDKDF (reference sequence). V was trimmed by 0 bases and J by 4 bases, leaving 10 bases between them. The CDR3 consists of 15 residues.

CDR3 bases: TGCAGCGTTGGTGGGCTAGCGGGAGTTAACGCCGGGGAGCTGTTTTTT. Encoded protein: CSVGGLAGVNAGELFF. V is TRBV29-1 and J is TRBJ2-2, with 10 bases that match TRBD2. CDR1 is SQVTM and CDR2 is ANQGSEA in the germline V gene. Unmatched junction bases numbered 11, after V lost 4 bases and J lost 6 bases. The CDR3 has 16 residues.

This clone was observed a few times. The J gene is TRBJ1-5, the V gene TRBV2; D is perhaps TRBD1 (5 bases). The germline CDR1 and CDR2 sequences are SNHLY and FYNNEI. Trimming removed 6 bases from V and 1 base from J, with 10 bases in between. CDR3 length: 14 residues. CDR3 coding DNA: TGTGCCAGCAGCCTGGGGGTAAGCAATCAGCCCCAGCATTTT. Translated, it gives CASSLGVSNQPQHF.

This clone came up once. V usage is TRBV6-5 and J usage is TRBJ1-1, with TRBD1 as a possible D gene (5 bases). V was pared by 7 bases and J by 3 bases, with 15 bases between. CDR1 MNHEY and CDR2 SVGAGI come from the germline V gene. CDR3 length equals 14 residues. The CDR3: CASTRSGGHTEAFF. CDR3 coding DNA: TGTGCCAGCACTCGGAGCGGGGGTCACACTGAAGCTTTCTTT.

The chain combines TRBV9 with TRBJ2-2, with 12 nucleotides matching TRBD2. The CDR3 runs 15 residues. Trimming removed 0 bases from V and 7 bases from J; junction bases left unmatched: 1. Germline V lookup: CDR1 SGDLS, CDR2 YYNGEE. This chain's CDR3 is CASSVGTSGVGELFF. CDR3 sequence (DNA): TGTGCCAGCAGCGTAGGGACTAGCGGGGTCGGGGAGCTGTTTTTT.

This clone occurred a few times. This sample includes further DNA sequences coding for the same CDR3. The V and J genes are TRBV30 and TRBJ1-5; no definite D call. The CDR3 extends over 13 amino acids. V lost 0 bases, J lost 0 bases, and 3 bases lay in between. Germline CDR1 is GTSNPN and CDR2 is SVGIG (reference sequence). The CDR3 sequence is CAWSVGSNQPQHF. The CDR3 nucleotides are TGTGCCTGGAGTGTAGGTAGCAATCAGCCCCAGCATTTT.

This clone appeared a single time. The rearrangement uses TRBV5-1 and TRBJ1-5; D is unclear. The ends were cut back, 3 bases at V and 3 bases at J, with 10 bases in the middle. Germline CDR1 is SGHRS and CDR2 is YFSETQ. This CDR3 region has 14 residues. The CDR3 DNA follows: TGCGCCAGCAGCTCGTCTGGGGACAATCAGCCCCAGCATTTT. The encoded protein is CASSSSGDNQPQHF.

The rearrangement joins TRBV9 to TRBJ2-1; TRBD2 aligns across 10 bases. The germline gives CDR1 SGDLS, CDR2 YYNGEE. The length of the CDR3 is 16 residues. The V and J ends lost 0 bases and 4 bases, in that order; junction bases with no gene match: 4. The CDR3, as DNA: TGTGCCAGCAGCGTAGCGGTACTAGCGGGGTACAATGAGCAGTTCTTC. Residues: CASSVAVLAGYNEQFF.

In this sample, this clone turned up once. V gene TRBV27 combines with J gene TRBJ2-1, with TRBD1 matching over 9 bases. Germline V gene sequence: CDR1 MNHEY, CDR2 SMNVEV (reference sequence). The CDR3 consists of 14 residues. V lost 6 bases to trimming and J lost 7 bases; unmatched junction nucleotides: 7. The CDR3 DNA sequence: TGTGCCAGCAGGAGCGGGACAGGGAGGAATGAGCAGTTCTTC. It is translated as CASRSGTGRNEQFF.